The 10 T cell receptor beta chains reported below all come from one sample, sequenced in a study of read filtering for tumor transcriptome and immune sequencing. This library used approximately 370 ng RNA and molecular barcoded adaptors spanning alpha/delta and beta/gamma chains. Using its own MiXCR run on the reads, TCRdb lists one record per CDR3 protein. The repertoire has about 62,000 distinct CDR3 sequences, roughly 19% of them found once; the top ten carry about a tenth. The specimen was a population of CD138-negative cells sorted from bone marrow. The receptor set was obtained from a donor at least 40 years old with multiple myeloma.

This clonotype was seen many times. The V call is TRBV30, the J call TRBJ2-1, with D unclear. Germline V gene lookup returns CDR1 GTSNPN and CDR2 SVGIG (reference sequence). V was cut by 2 bases and J by 8 bases, with 13 bases left in between. CDR3 length: 13 residues. CDR3 residues: CAWSRTAGDEQFF. The CDR3, as DNA: TGTGCCTGGAGTAGGACGGCCGGCGATGAGCAGTTCTTC.

The chain joins TRBV29-1 to TRBJ2-7; 8 bases match TRBD1. CDR1 SQVTM and CDR2 ANQGSEA come from the germline V gene. J lost 3 bases, V lost 3 bases, and 4 bases had no gene match. The CDR3 contains 13 residues. CDR3 loop: CSVEGTGGYEQYF. The CDR3 DNA reads as TGCAGCGTTGAGGGTACAGGGGGCTACGAGCAGTACTTC.

The table lists this clonotype with many counts. The chain carries TRBV6-2 or TRBV6-3 and TRBJ2-1, with D possibly matching TRBD1 (5 bases). The V and J ends lost 4 bases and 4 bases respectively, with 14 bases between them. The CDR3 extends over 15 amino acids. Germline V lookup: CDR1 MNHEY, CDR2 SVGEGT. This CDR3 is CASSSLGVRYNEQFF. The CDR3 DNA sequence: TGTGCCAGCAGTTCCTTAGGGGTCCGGTACAATGAGCAGTTCTTC.

Ten or more counts support this clonotype. The V and J genes are TRBV28 and TRBJ2-5; D is unclear. The CDR3 loop spans 12 amino acids. CDR1 MDHEN and CDR2 SYDVKM come from the germline V gene. The ends were cut back, 6 bases at V and 5 bases at J, with 10 bases in the middle. CDR3 in amino acids: CASSPPAETQYF. The CDR3 bases are TGTGCCAGCAGCCCCCCCGCGGAGACCCAGTACTTC.

At least ten counts were recorded for this clonotype. The chain joins TRBV7-9 to TRBJ1-5, with a tentative D call TRBD1 (5 bases). Germline V gives CDR1 SEHNR, CDR2 FQNEAQ (reference sequence). Trimming pared 5 bases from V and 5 bases from J, leaving 13 bases between. This CDR3 is 14 amino acids long. The CDR3 loop is CASSIDSSYQPQHF. The CDR3 region has the DNA TGTGCCAGCAGCATCGACAGTTCGTATCAGCCCCAGCATTTT. Variable domain in full (rest from reference TRBV7-9 and TRBJ1-5): DTGVSQNPRHKITKRGQNVTFRCDPISEHNRLYWYRQTLGQGPEFLTYFQNEAQLEKSRLLSDRFSAERPKGSFSTLEIQRTEQGDSAMYLCASSIDSSYQPQHFGDGTRLSIL.

This clonotype has a count of ten or more. In DNA form, the CDR3 reads TGCGCCAGCAGCTTGGATGGGAAAGGGGGATACAATGAGCAGTTCTTC. Residues: CASSLDGKGGYNEQFF. The J gene is TRBJ2-1, the V gene TRBV5-1; D is perhaps TRBD1 (6 bases). The germline gives CDR1 SGHRS, CDR2 YFSETQ. The germline V and J ends were trimmed by 0 bases and 4 bases, with 14 bases remaining between them. The CDR3 is 16 residues long.

The J gene is TRBJ2-7, the V gene TRBV5-1; D might be TRBD1 or TRBD2, each matching 5 bases. Trimming shortened V by 6 bases and J by 6 bases, and 19 bases separated the two germline ends. Germline CDR1 and CDR2: SGHRS and YFSETQ. The CDR3 is 14 residues long. For the CDR3, the DNA is TGCGCCAGCACCCCCCAGAGGGGATTAGGCGAGCAGTACTTC. Translated: CASTPQRGLGEQYF.

This clonotype was observed at least ten times. The chain has TRBV20-1 and TRBJ1-4; D not certain. The CDR3 is made up of 13 amino acids. Germline loops: CDR1 DFQATT, CDR2 SNEGSKA (reference sequence). With 3 bases removed from V and 4 bases from J, the gap between germline ends came to 9 bases. The CDR3 coding sequence is TGCAGTGCTAGTTACGGGGATAATGAAAAACTGTTTTTT. It yields the protein CSASYGDNEKLFF.

The rearrangement links TRBV28 to TRBJ1-2; 7 positions match TRBD1. Germline CDR1 is MDHEN and CDR2 is SYDVKM. The CDR3 consists of 12 residues. Unmatched junction bases numbered 5, after V lost 5 bases and J lost 8 bases. The DNA for the CDR3 is TGTGCCAGCAGTCTGACAGGGCGAGGCTACACCTTC. Its translation: CASSLTGRGYTF.

Many counts were recorded for this clonotype. The J gene is TRBJ2-2, the V gene TRBV11-2; the match to TRBD2 covers 15 bases. J lost 1 base, V lost 5 bases, and 14 bases had no gene match. The length of the CDR3 is 21 residues. In germline, CDR1 is SGHAT, CDR2 FQNNGV. The CDR3 is CASSPRPGLAGGQRNTGELFF. The CDR3 DNA is TGTGCCAGCAGCCCACGCCCGGGACTAGCGGGGGGCCAACGGAACACCGGGGAGCTGTTTTTT.